Following are 23 T cell receptor beta chains from one sample sequenced in a study of T cells in Graves' hyperthyroidism and ophthalmopathy. TCR beta CDR3 regions were amplified from RNA. Researchers ran a first-round RT-PCR on the TCR CDR3 using the HTBI primer set. TCRdb recomputed calls from the multiplex PCR reads with MiXCR, one row per CDR3 protein. In the table there are 480,000 or so distinct CDR3 sequences, 46% of which are singletons. Sequenced sample: peripheral blood or thyroid tissue (not recorded which). All receptors come from an adult woman with Graves' disease, either hyperthyroidism or ophthalmopathy (not recorded which).

Regarding this clonotype: It may be a read error: a sequence one base away is much more abundant. The chain links TRBV28 to TRBJ2-7, with TRBD1 matching 8 bases. After removal of 6 bases from V and 3 bases from J, the junction contained 1 base not matched to a gene. Germline CDR1 and CDR2: MDHEN and SYDVKM. This CDR3 is 12 amino acids long. The CDR3 nucleotides are TGTGCCAGCAGGGACAGGGTCTACGAGCAGTACTTC. It encodes CASRDRVYEQYF. Combining the CDR3 with reference TRBV28 and TRBJ2-7 gives the whole variable domain DVKVTQSSRYLVKRTGEKVFLECVQDMDHENMFWYRQDPGLGLRLIYFSYDVKMKEKGDIPEGYSVSREKKERFSLILESASTNQTSMYLCASRDRVYEQYFGPGTRLTVT.

This clonotype was observed a few times. The rearrangement links TRBV6-6 to TRBJ2-5, with 8 bases matching TRBD2. Germline V gives CDR1 MNHNY, CDR2 SVGAGI (reference sequence). V gave up 7 bases and J gave up 4 bases; unmatched junction bases: 11. This CDR3 is 15 amino acids long. The DNA of the CDR3 is TGTGCCAGCACCTTAGGGGGTAGCGGGGTAGAGACCCAGTACTTC. Protein sequence: CASTLGGSGVETQYF.

This clonotype was recorded at least ten times. The rearrangement joins TRBV29-1 to TRBJ2-6; D may match TRBD1 or TRBD2 (5 bases each). In germline, CDR1 is SQVTM, CDR2 ANQGSEA. The CDR3 contains 17 residues. With 4 bases removed from V and 0 bases from J, the gap between germline ends came to 16 bases. This CDR3 reads CSVVFRDVHSGANVLTF. The CDR3 nucleotides are TGCAGCGTTGTCTTCCGGGACGTTCACTCTGGGGCCAACGTCCTGACTTTC.

This clonotype was seen only a few times. The V gene is TRBV28, the J gene TRBJ2-7; D is undetermined. Trimming cost V 4 bases and J 10 bases, with 11 bases left between them. Per the germline V gene, CDR1 is MDHEN and CDR2 is SYDVKM. The CDR3 length is 11 residues. The CDR3 is CASSSSDGQYF. The DNA of the CDR3 is TGTGCCAGCAGTTCATCAGACGGTCAGTACTTC.

The rearrangement joins TRBV7-8 to TRBJ1-3; no definite D call. The germline V gene encodes CDR1 SGHVS and CDR2 FQNEAQ. CDR3 length: 16 amino acids. V gave up 1 base and J gave up 2 bases, with 12 bases separating them. CDR3 bases: TGTGCCAGCAGCTTAGGCTTCAACATGGCTGGAAACACCATATATTTT. The encoded protein is CASSLGFNMAGNTIYF.

V gene TRBV19 combines with J gene TRBJ1-5; 8 positions agree with TRBD1. CDR3 size: 16 residues. Germline V gene lookup returns CDR1 LNHDA and CDR2 SQIVND (reference sequence). V lost 6 bases to trimming and J lost 2 bases; unmatched junction nucleotides: 9. The CDR3 DNA sequence: TGTGCCAGTAGACTATCAGGGGGCAGGGGCAATCAGCCCCAGCATTTT. Its protein product is CASRLSGGRGNQPQHF.

The chain recombines TRBV15 with TRBJ1-4; 7 bases are shared with TRBD1. The CDR3 loop spans 16 amino acids. J was trimmed by 6 bases and V by 1 base; bases with no gene match: 8. Germline V gives CDR1 LNHNV, CDR2 YYDKDF (reference sequence). The CDR3 sequence: CATSRGIQGRDEKLFF. The CDR3 region has the DNA TGTGCCACCAGCAGAGGCATACAGGGGAGGGATGAAAAACTGTTTTTT. Looking up the rest from reference TRBV15 and TRBJ1-4 gives the full variable domain: DAMVIQNPRYQVTQFGKPVTLSCSQTLNHNVMYWYQQKSSQAPKLLFHYYDKDFNNEADTPDNFQSRRPNTSFCFLDIRSPGLGDTAMYLCATSRGIQGRDEKLFFGSGTQLSVL.

This clonotype came up many times. The genes are TRBV19 and TRBJ1-1; D unclear. The CDR3 runs to 14 residues. The germline V gene encodes CDR1 LNHDA and CDR2 SQIVND (reference sequence). The V end lost 5 bases, the J end lost 0 bases, and 10 bases lay between the germline ends. This chain's CDR3 is CASSAGVVNTEAFF. In nucleotides, the CDR3 is TGTGCCAGTAGTGCCGGAGTCGTGAACACTGAAGCTTTCTTT.

This clonotype is a singleton in its sample. The chain links TRBV6-1 to TRBJ1-1; perhaps TRBD1 as D (5 bases). V was cut by 6 bases and J by 5 bases, with 22 bases left in between. CDR3 length equals 16 residues. Germline CDR1 is MNHNS and CDR2 is SASEGT. Here the CDR3 DNA reads TGTGCCAGCAGCCCCACTCCCCCGGGACTTGGAACTGAAGCTTTCTTT. It yields the protein CASSPTPPGLGTEAFF.

This clonotype was observed a handful of times. The chain combines TRBV18 with TRBJ2-2, with D uncertain. This CDR3 is 13 amino acids long. V was shortened by 1 base and J by 6 bases, with 6 bases between the two germline ends. The germline V gene encodes CDR1 KGHSH and CDR2 LQKENI. As DNA, the CDR3 is TGTGCCAGCTCACCACTAAGCGCCGGGGAGCTGTTTTTT. Translating it yields CASSPLSAGELFF.

V gene TRBV7-2 combines with J gene TRBJ1-5, with D unresolved. Trimming took off 2 bases at V and 6 bases at J, with 8 bases between the two ends. CDR1 is SGHTA, CDR2 FQGNSA, per germline. The CDR3 has 13 amino acids. The CDR3 here is CASSLNVGQPQHF. In nucleotides, the CDR3 is TGTGCCAGCAGCTTAAACGTGGGTCAGCCCCAGCATTTT.

J is TRBJ2-5 and V is TRBV5-5, with D possibly being TRBD1 (7 bases). V lost 3 bases, J lost 2 bases, and 14 bases lay in between. The CDR3 totals 15 residues. Germline V gene sequence: CDR1 SGHKS, CDR2 YYEKEE (reference sequence). CDR3 DNA sequence: TGTGCCAGCAGCTGGGGGGACAGACAACAAGAGACCCAGTACTTC. Amino acids: CASSWGDRQQETQYF.

CDR3 sequence (DNA): TGTGCCACCAGCAGAACAGGGAGGGTAGGGACCCAGTACTTC. It translates to CATSRTGRVGTQYF. This rearrangement joins TRBV15 to TRBJ2-5, with a weak D call TRBD2 (7 bases). The germline gives CDR1 LNHNV, CDR2 YYDKDF (reference sequence). V lost 2 bases and J lost 7, with 14 bases in between. The CDR3 is 14 amino acids.

The chain couples TRBV7-2 to TRBJ1-1, with D uncertain. Germline-derived CDR1 and CDR2 are SGHTA and FQGNSA. Trimming removed 6 bases at V and 1 base at J, with 12 bases between. This CDR3 is built from 14 residues. DNA of the CDR3: TGTGCCAGCAGGGGTGGACCTGCGAACACTGAAGCTTTCTTT. Its protein is CASRGGPANTEAFF.

This clonotype was observed a few times. The rearrangement joins TRBV27 to TRBJ2-7, with 10 bases that match TRBD2. Germline V gene data show CDR1 as MNHEY and CDR2 as SMNVEV (reference sequence). CDR3 length: 15 amino acids. Trimming cost V 3 bases and J 1 base; bases outside gene matches: 3. As DNA, the CDR3 is TGTGCCAGCAGTTTTTCTAGCGGGAGATCCTACGAGCAGTACTTC. Its translation is CASSFSSGRSYEQYF.

As regards this clonotype: This may be a read error, as it is one base from a much larger clone. The genes are TRBV20-1 and TRBJ2-7; TRBD1 matches 10 bases. V was clipped by 1 base and J by 6 bases; unmatched bases: 12. CDR1 is DFQATT, CDR2 SNEGSKA, per germline (reference sequence). The CDR3 consists of 16 residues. CDR3 nucleotides: TGCAGTGCTAGAGGCGCCACGTCGGGACAGGGGCTCGAGCAGTACTTC. Protein sequence: CSARGATSGQGLEQYF.

The chain employs TRBV29-1 and TRBJ1-2; a possible D gene is TRBD1 (5 bases). This CDR3 has 11 amino acids. CDR1 SQVTM and CDR2 ANQGSEA come from the germline V gene. V gave up 8 bases and J gave up 5 bases, with 12 bases separating them. The CDR3 DNA follows: TGCAGCATATGGGACGGATATGGCTACACCTTC. The encoded protein is CSIWDGYGYTF.

This clonotype has at least ten counts. The chain couples TRBV19 to TRBJ2-6; 7 bases are shared with TRBD2. The CDR3 sequence is 16 residues long. Germline values: CDR1 LNHDA, CDR2 SQIVND (reference sequence). The V gene end was trimmed by 5 bases and the J gene end by 0 bases; junction bases not matched to a gene: 4. This chain's CDR3 is CASSLAAASGANVLTF. For the CDR3, the DNA is TGTGCCAGTAGTCTAGCGGCAGCCTCTGGGGCCAACGTCCTGACTTTC.

The chain links TRBV15 to TRBJ1-4, with a possible D match to TRBD1 (5 bases). Germline-derived CDR1 and CDR2 are LNHNV and YYDKDF (reference sequence). The V and J ends lost 2 bases and 4 bases respectively, with 14 bases between them. This CDR3 contains 16 residues. The CDR3 protein is CATSRLATDDNEKLFF. The CDR3, as DNA: TGTGCCACCAGCAGACTCGCGACAGACGATAATGAAAAACTGTTTTTT.

This clonotype was counted once. This chain joins TRBV19 and TRBJ1-4; tentative D call: TRBD1 (6 bases). The CDR3 covers 15 residues. V lost 6 bases, J lost 3 bases, and 14 bases lay in between. Germline V gene sequence: CDR1 LNHDA, CDR2 SQIVND (reference sequence). The CDR3 sequence: CASSRLTGPNEKLFF. In nucleotides, the CDR3 is TGTGCCAGTAGCCGACTGACAGGCCCTAATGAAAAACTGTTTTTT.

This clonotype was observed at least ten times. The rearrangement joins TRBV5-5 to TRBJ2-2; 7 bases agree with TRBD2. This CDR3 region has 14 residues. V trimming: 5 bases; J trimming: 2 bases; junction bases outside the gene matches: 3. The germline V gene has CDR1 SGHKS and CDR2 YYEKEE (reference sequence). The CDR3 nucleotides read TGTGCCAGCAGGCGGGACTACAACACCGGGGAGCTGTTTTTT. This codes for CASRRDYNTGELFF.

J is TRBJ2-7 and V is TRBV15; 9 bases match TRBD2. V was clipped by 10 bases and J by 2 bases; unmatched bases: 21. Per germline, CDR1 LNHNV and CDR2 YYDKDF (reference sequence). The CDR3 runs to 18 residues. CDR3 nucleotide sequence: TGTGCCAGCAGTTTGGGCAGGGGTGTTCAGCGGGAGGCCTACGAGCAGTACTTC. Its protein is CASSLGRGVQREAYEQYF.

This clonotype was seen at least ten times. J is TRBJ1-1 and V is TRBV29-1; D is unclear. This CDR3 contains 11 residues. Germline CDR1 SQVTM, CDR2 ANQGSEA. The CDR3 sequence is CSVLGGTEAFF. CDR3 bases: TGCAGTGTATTGGGAGGCACTGAAGCTTTCTTT.